This TCR beta chain emerged from a study of shared clonotypes between healthy human individuals. Study-wide results and caveats: Blood was the sole source, and tissue repertoires probably differ. The genetic and exposure-history diversity represented was limited by few donors.

Healthy HIV-negative adults without recent acute infections or vaccinations served as donors. This CDR3 comprises 12 residues. Germline CDR1 is KGHSH and CDR2 is LQKENI. Trimming removed 4 bases from V and 11 bases from J, with 14 bases in between. Some clones are missing from TCRdb's copy, which holds only in-frame ones; the method was immunoSEQ multiplex PCR. The data hold 450,000 to 500,000 clones, with less than 80% observed a single time. In the case of this clone: Antigen specificity is unknown.

This chain links TRBV18 with TRBJ2-5; tentative D call: TRBD2 (6 bases). This sequence was found in a woman between 40 and 55 years old in good health. Some clones in this sample may be carry-over from other donors' samples. The sequencing input was PBMCs. CDR3 coding DNA: TGTGCCAGCTCACTGCAGGGAGGAGAACAGTACTTC. Amino acids: CASSLQGGEQYF.